A single sample gave rise to the 24 T cell receptor beta chains below, sequenced in a study of cytomegalovirus exposure and HLA in healthy donors. Primers included in the PCR were 60 Vbeta and 13 Jbeta primers. Profiled with immunoSEQ multiplex PCR; TCRdb holds only in-frame clones, not every one. Of approximately 160,000 clones listed, around 85% are singletons. The specimen was PBMCs. These receptors were collected from a human donor in good health.

This clone has only a few counts. V is TRBV28 and J is TRBJ2-7; possible D gene TRBD1, 7 bases. V lost 7 bases and J lost 7, with 17 bases in between. The CDR3 consists of 13 residues. CDR1 is MDHEN, CDR2 SYDVKM, per germline. The CDR3 sequence: CASTPGGRREQYF. For the CDR3, the DNA is TGTGCCAGCACCCCAGGGGGGCGCAGGGAGCAGTACTTC.

J is TRBJ1-4 and V is TRBV5-4; possibly TRBD1 for D (6 bases). Germline V CDR1 and CDR2: SGHNT, YYREEE (reference sequence). V was clipped by 4 bases and J by 8 bases, with 12 bases between them. The CDR3 length is 13 residues. CDR3 in amino acids: CASSRDTREKLFF. CDR3 nucleotides: TGTGCCAGCAGCCGGGACACCCGGGAAAAACTGTTTTTT.

V and J are TRBV7-9 and TRBJ1-3, with D possibly TRBD1 on 6 matching bases. Between the trimmed V and J ends, which lost 6 bases and 1 base, there was a span of 10 bases. Germline CDR1 reads SEHNR; CDR2 reads FQNEAQ (reference sequence). CDR3 size: 14 residues. CDR3 bases: TGTGCCAGCAGTCCCGGGACATCTGGAAACACCATATATTTT. Its translation: CASSPGTSGNTIYF.

The CDR3 nucleotides read TGCGCCAGCAGCTTGCACAGCTTTGTTGGGTCACCCCTCCACTTT. Encoded protein: CASSLHSFVGSPLHF. The V and J genes are TRBV5-1 and TRBJ1-6; no clear D gene. The CDR3 runs 15 residues. V was cut by 1 base and J by 10 bases, with 15 bases left in between. Germline CDR1 reads SGHRS; CDR2 reads YFSETQ.

This chain connects TRBV6-5 to TRBJ1-1; D is perhaps TRBD1 (5 bases). The CDR3 extends over 15 amino acids. The V end lost 5 bases, the J end lost 2 bases, and 15 bases lay between the germline ends. CDR1 is MNHEY and CDR2 is SVGAGI in the germline V gene. The CDR3 DNA reads as TGTGCCAGCAGTGCCCACAGGATCCCAAACACTGAAGCTTTCTTT. It specifies CASSAHRIPNTEAFF.

J is TRBJ2-5 and V is TRBV27; 9 nucleotides line up with TRBD1. CDR3 length equals 14 residues. CDR1 is MNHEY, CDR2 SMNVEV, per germline (reference sequence). J was trimmed by 2 bases and V by 5 bases; bases with no gene match: 3. CDR3 sequence (DNA): TGTGCCAGCAGTAGAGACAGGGGGCAAGAGACCCAGTACTTC. Translating gives CASSRDRGQETQYF.

The V gene is TRBV4-2, the J gene TRBJ2-5; 8 bases line up with TRBD1. The J call may be faulty, since TRBJ2-7 better matches the DNA end. CDR3 size: 15 residues. Germline V gene lookup returns CDR1 LGHNA and CDR2 YNFKEQ. The CDR3 is CASSQDGQGNYEQYF. DNA for the CDR3: TGTGCCAGCAGCCAAGATGGACAGGGTAACTACGAGCAGTACTTC.

This rearrangement joins TRBV9 to TRBJ2-7, with D perhaps TRBD1 (6 bases). In germline, CDR1 is SGDLS, CDR2 YYNGEE. The CDR3 totals 14 residues. Trimming left V 0 bases short and J 4 bases short, with 11 bases between. The CDR3 sequence is CASSVGPQGYEQYF. The CDR3, as DNA: TGTGCCAGCAGCGTAGGCCCACAGGGTTACGAGCAGTACTTC. Drawing the rest from reference TRBV9 and TRBJ2-7, the complete variable domain is DSGVTQTPKHLITATGQRVTLRCSPRSGDLSVYWYQQSLDQGLQFLIQYYNGEERAKGNILERFSAQQFPDLHSELNLSSLELGDSALYFCASSVGPQGYEQYFGPGTRLTVT.

The V gene is TRBV15, the J gene TRBJ1-5; perhaps TRBD1 as D (5 bases). This CDR3 spans 15 amino acids. CDR1 LNHNV and CDR2 YYDKDF come from the germline V gene (reference sequence). With 1 base removed from V and 0 bases from J, the gap between germline ends came to 7 bases. CDR3 bases: TGTGCCACCAGCAGAGGGGGGGTTAGCAATCAGCCCCAGCATTTT. The encoded protein is CATSRGGVSNQPQHF.

Of note for this clone: This same CDR3 is encoded by further DNA sequences in the sample. The chain has TRBV4-1 and TRBJ2-7; D is unclear. The germline V and J ends were trimmed by 0 bases and 3 bases, with 6 bases remaining between them. The CDR3 has 13 amino acids. The germline gives CDR1 MGHRA, CDR2 YSYEKL. CDR3 protein: CASSQEPGYEQYF. The CDR3, as DNA: TGCGCCAGCAGCCAAGAGCCCGGCTACGAGCAGTACTTC.

V is TRBV27 and J is TRBJ1-6; 8 bases agree with TRBD1. This CDR3 comprises 16 residues. Germline CDR1 MNHEY, CDR2 SMNVEV (reference sequence). V was clipped by 6 bases and J by 0 bases; unmatched bases: 4. DNA of the CDR3: TGTGCCAGCAGCTCAGGGGGCAGCTCCTATAATTCACCCCTCCACTTT. Protein sequence: CASSSGGSSYNSPLHF.

The chain is built from TRBV7-2 and TRBJ1-2; perhaps TRBD1 as D (6 bases). V lost 5 bases to trimming and J lost 2 bases, with 9 bases between them. CDR3 length equals 13 residues. CDR1 is SGHTA and CDR2 is FQGNSA in the germline V gene. In DNA, the CDR3 is TGTGCCAGCAGCGCTGACAGGAACTATGGCTACACCTTC. Encoded protein: CASSADRNYGYTF.

The rearrangement uses TRBV5-1 and TRBJ2-7; 14 positions match TRBD2. This CDR3 contains 14 residues. Trimming at V came to 4 bases and at J to 6 bases, leaving 3 bases not matched to a gene. Germline CDR1 SGHRS, CDR2 YFSETQ. The CDR3 region is CASSRGTSGGEQYF. The CDR3 nucleotides are TGCGCCAGCAGCAGGGGGACTAGCGGGGGCGAGCAGTACTTC.

The chain has TRBV11-1 and TRBJ1-2, with D maybe TRBD1 (6 bases). The CDR3 consists of 13 residues. V dropped 5 bases and J dropped 6 bases, with 13 bases sitting between them. CDR1 SGHAT and CDR2 FQDESV come from the germline V gene (reference sequence). The CDR3 DNA sequence: TGTGCCAGCAGCATCACAGGGTTCGATGGCTACACCTTC. It codes for CASSITGFDGYTF.

The V call is TRBV27, the J call TRBJ2-7, with a weak D call TRBD1 (7 bases). This CDR3 has 15 residues. Germline V CDR1 and CDR2: MNHEY, SMNVEV (reference sequence). Trimming shortened V by 4 bases and J by 6 bases, and 19 bases separated the two germline ends. CDR3 sequence (DNA): TGTGCCAGCAGTTCCCAAAGGGGGCACGGGGGCGAGCAGTACTTC. Encoded protein: CASSSQRGHGGEQYF.

V usage is TRBV4-1 and J usage is TRBJ1-2; 7 positions match TRBD1. The J segment lost 2 bases and the V segment lost 3 bases, leaving 3 bases of the junction unmatched. The V gene's germline CDR1 is MGHRA and CDR2 YSYEKL. CDR3 length equals 14 residues. The CDR3 DNA reads TGCGCCAGCAGCCAGACAGGGAACAACTATGGCTACACCTTC. It codes for CASSQTGNNYGYTF.

J is TRBJ1-5 and V is TRBV7-2, with 12 bases matching TRBD1. The CDR3 is made up of 16 amino acids. Trimming cost V 1 base and J 6 bases; bases outside gene matches: 4. Germline V gene sequence: CDR1 SGHTA, CDR2 FQGNSA. The CDR3 DNA reads as TGTGCCAGCAGCTTAGAGGGGACAGGGGGCTCTCAGCCCCAGCATTTT. Residues: CASSLEGTGGSQPQHF.

The DNA of the CDR3 is TGCGCCAGCAGCCAACAGGGGGCAGGGGGAGGCACCGGGGAGCTGTTTTTT. This encodes CASSQQGAGGGTGELFF. The genes are TRBV4-1 and TRBJ2-2, with 8 bases identical to TRBD1. The J segment lost 4 bases and the V segment lost 2 bases, leaving 9 bases of the junction unmatched. The CDR3 extends over 17 amino acids. Germline CDR1 reads MGHRA; CDR2 reads YSYEKL.

V gene TRBV11-3 combines with J gene TRBJ2-2; no reliable D call. V lost 0 bases and J 7 bases, leaving 9 bases between the germline ends. Germline CDR1 reads SGHNT; CDR2 reads YENEEA. The CDR3 consists of 14 residues. The CDR3 loop reads CASSLEAGGGELFF. In DNA, the CDR3 is TGTGCCAGCAGCTTAGAAGCTGGTGGCGGGGAGCTGTTTTTT. The variable domain in full, completed from reference TRBV11-3 and TRBJ2-2, reads EAGVVQSPRYKIIEKKQPVAFWCNPISGHNTLYWYLQNLGQGPELLIRYENEEAVDDSQLPKDRFSAERLKGVDSTLKIQPAELGDSAVYLCASSLEAGGGELFFGEGSRLTVL.

This sequence joins TRBV19 and TRBJ2-1; no firm D call. The CDR3 is made up of 14 amino acids. Germline CDR1 is LNHDA and CDR2 is SQIVND (reference sequence). Trimming left V 3 bases short and J 5 bases short, with 11 bases between. The CDR3 sequence: CASSIGHGNNEQFF. For the CDR3, the DNA is TGTGCCAGTAGTATCGGTCATGGTAACAATGAGCAGTTCTTC.

The chain is built from TRBV27 and TRBJ2-7, with TRBD1 identical over 8 bases. J was trimmed by 5 bases and V by 3 bases; bases with no gene match: 6. Germline V gene data show CDR1 as MNHEY and CDR2 as SMNVEV (reference sequence). The CDR3 spans 14 residues. CDR3 DNA sequence: TGTGCCAGCAGTTTCCTGGACAGGGTCCACGAGCAGTACTTC. Residues: CASSFLDRVHEQYF.

This sequence joins TRBV7-8 and TRBJ1-2, with unresolved D. V was shortened by 2 bases and J by 0 bases, with 4 bases between the two germline ends. Germline lookup yields CDR1 SGHVS and CDR2 FQNEAQ. The CDR3 has 13 amino acids. The CDR3 coding sequence is TGTGCCAGCAGCTTATCAGCTAACTATGGCTACACCTTC. This translates into CASSLSANYGYTF.

Notes on this clone: Other DNA sequences in this specimen translate into the identical CDR3. The chain is built from TRBV4-3 and TRBJ2-7; TRBD1 might be the D (5 bases). Trimming cost V 0 bases and J 1 base, with 7 bases left between them. This CDR3 region has 14 residues. Looked up from germline, CDR1 is LGHNA and CDR2 is YSLEER. The CDR3 coding sequence is TGCGCCAGCAGCCAAGATAGGGGTTCCTACGAGCAGTACTTC. It encodes CASSQDRGSYEQYF.

V usage is TRBV6-1 and J usage is TRBJ1-4; maybe TRBD1 (5 bases). CDR1 and CDR2 (germline): MNHNS, SASEGT. There are 14 residues in the CDR3. Trimming took 4 bases from V and 7 from J, leaving 13 bases between them. The CDR3 DNA reads as TGTGCCAGCAGTGTCGGCAGGGCGAGTGAAAAACTGTTTTTT. Amino acids: CASSVGRASEKLFF.